This TCR beta chain was profiled in a study of a mutant IDH1 vaccine in newly diagnosed glioma. Study overall: Vaccinations, eight in total, occurred in weeks 1, 3, 5, 7, 11, 15, 19, 23. Among treated patients, about 60% were male and 37.5% female, and mean age was approximately 43 years.

A single count supports this clone. Its target is unknown. Sequencing used immunoSEQ multiplex PCR; TCRdb keeps in-frame clones, though not all of them. The data show about 20,000 clones, 82% seen once. Time point described: week 23, last vaccination. Topical imiquimod was applied with each vaccine dose, which held 300 ug of mutant IDH1 20-mer peptide. This sequence was found in a man aged 30-40 years with glioma. This specimen consisted of PBMCs, obtained from a glioma patient whose treatment included an IDH1 peptide vaccine.

The CDR3 is CASSDSGVTYNEQFF. The CDR3 bases are TGTGCCAGCAGTGACTCGGGGGTAACCTACAATGAGCAGTTCTTC. The rearrangement uses TRBV6-4 and TRBJ2-1, with D possibly being TRBD1 or TRBD2 (5 bases each). Germline loops: CDR1 MRHNA, CDR2 SNTAGT. Trimming left V 0 bases short and J 2 bases short, with 8 bases between. CDR3 size: 15 residues.